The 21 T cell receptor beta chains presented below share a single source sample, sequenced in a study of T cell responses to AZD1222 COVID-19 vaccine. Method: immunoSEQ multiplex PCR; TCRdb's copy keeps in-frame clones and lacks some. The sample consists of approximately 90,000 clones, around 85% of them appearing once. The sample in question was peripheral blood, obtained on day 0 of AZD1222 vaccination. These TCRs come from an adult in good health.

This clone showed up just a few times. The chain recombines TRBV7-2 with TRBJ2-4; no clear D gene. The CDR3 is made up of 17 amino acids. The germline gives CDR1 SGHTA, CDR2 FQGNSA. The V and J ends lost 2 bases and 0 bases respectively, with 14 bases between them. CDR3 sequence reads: CASSLSSRILAKNIQYF. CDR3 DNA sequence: TGTGCCAGCAGCTTATCCTCGCGGATTTTAGCCAAAAACATTCAGTACTTC.

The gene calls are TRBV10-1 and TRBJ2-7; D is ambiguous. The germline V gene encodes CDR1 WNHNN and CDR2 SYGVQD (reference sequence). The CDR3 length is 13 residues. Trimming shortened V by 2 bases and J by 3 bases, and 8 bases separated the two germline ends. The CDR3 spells CASSEGRYYEQYF. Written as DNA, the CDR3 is TGCGCCAGCAGTGAGGGACGGTACTACGAGCAGTACTTC.

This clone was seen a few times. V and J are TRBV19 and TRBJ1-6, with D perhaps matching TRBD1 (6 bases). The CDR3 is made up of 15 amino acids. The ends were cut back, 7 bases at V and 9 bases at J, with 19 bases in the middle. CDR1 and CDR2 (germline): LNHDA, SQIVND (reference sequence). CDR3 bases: TGTGCCAGTAAGGACAGAACTCTAGCCTCTTCACCCCTCCACTTT. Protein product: CASKDRTLASSPLHF.

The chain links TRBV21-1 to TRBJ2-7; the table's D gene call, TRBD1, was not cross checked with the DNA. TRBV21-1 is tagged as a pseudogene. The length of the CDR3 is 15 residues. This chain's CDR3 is CASSKGGRESDEQYF. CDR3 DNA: TGTGCCAGCAGCAAAGGCGGCAGGGAATCCGACGAGCAGTACTTC.

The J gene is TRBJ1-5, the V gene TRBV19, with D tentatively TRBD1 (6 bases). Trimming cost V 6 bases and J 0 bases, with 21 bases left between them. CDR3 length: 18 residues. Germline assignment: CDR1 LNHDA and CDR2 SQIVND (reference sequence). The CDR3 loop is CASSFYHLGTNSNQPQHF. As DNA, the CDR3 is TGTGCCAGTAGCTTTTATCATCTCGGGACAAATAGCAATCAGCCCCAGCATTTT.

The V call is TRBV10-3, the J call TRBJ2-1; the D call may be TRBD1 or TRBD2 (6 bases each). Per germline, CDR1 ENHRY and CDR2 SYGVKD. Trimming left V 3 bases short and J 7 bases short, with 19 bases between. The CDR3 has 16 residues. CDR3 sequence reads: CAISDSSDRRGNEQFF. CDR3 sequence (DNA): TGTGCCATCAGTGATTCTTCAGACAGGAGGGGAAATGAGCAGTTCTTC.

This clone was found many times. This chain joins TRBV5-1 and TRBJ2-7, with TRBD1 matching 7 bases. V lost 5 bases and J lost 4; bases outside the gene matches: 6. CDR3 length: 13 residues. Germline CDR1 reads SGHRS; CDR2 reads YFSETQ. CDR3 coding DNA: TGCGCCAGCAGGGAAGGGGGCGGGTACGAGCAGTACTTC. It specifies CASREGGGYEQYF.

CDR3 nucleotides: TGTGCCAGCAGTTTAAGCAGCCCCTACGAGCAGTACTTC. The encoded protein is CASSLSSPYEQYF. V gene TRBV28 combines with J gene TRBJ2-7; D unclear. Germline assignment: CDR1 MDHEN and CDR2 SYDVKM. There are 13 residues in the CDR3. Trimming left V 2 bases short and J 2 bases short, with 7 bases between.

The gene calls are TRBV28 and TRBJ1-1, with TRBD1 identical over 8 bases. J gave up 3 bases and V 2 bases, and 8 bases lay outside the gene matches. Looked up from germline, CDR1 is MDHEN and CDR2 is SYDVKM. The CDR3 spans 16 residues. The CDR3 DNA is TGTGCCAGCAGTTTAGTCGCAGGGGGCTTTTACACTGAAGCTTTCTTT. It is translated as CASSLVAGGFYTEAFF.

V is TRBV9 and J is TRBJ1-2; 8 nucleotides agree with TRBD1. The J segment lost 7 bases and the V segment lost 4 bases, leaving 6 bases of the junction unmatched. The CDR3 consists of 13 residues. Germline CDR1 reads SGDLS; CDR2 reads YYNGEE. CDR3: CASSPRDRFGYTF. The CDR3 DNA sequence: TGTGCCAGCAGCCCAAGGGACAGGTTTGGCTACACCTTC.

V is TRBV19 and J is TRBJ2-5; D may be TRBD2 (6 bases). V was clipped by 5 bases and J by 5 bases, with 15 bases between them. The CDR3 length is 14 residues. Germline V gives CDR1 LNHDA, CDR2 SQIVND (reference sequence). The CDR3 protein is CASSPRGGGETQYF. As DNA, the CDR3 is TGTGCCAGTAGTCCCCGGGGAGGAGGCGAGACCCAGTACTTC.

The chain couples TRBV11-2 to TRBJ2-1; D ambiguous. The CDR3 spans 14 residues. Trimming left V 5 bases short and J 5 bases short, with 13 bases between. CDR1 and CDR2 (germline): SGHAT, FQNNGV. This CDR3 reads CASSRRMQDNEQFF. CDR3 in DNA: TGTGCCAGCAGCCGCAGGATGCAAGACAATGAGCAGTTCTTC. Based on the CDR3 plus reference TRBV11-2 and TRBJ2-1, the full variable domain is EAGVAQSPRYKIIEKRQSVAFWCNPISGHATLYWYQQILGQGPKLLIQFQNNGVVDDSQLPKDRFSAERLKGVDSTLKIQPAKLEDSAVYLCASSRRMQDNEQFFGPGTRLTVL.

DNA of the CDR3: TGCAGCGCCGAGGGACACCTAGGTGGGACCCAGTACTTC. Residues: CSAEGHLGGTQYF. This chain links TRBV29-1 with TRBJ2-5; D is perhaps TRBD1 (6 bases). CDR3 length equals 13 residues. Trimming took off 7 bases at V and 7 bases at J, with 19 bases between the two ends. The germline gives CDR1 SQVTM, CDR2 ANQGSEA.

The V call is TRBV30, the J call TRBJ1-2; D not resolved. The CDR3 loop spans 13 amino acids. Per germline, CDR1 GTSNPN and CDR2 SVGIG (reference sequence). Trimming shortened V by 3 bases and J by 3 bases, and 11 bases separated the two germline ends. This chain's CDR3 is CAWSSQWDYGYTF. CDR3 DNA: TGTGCCTGGAGCTCACAGTGGGACTATGGCTACACCTTC.

The CDR3 DNA reads as TGTGCCAGCAGCTTAGCCCCAGAACAAGAGACCCAGTACTTC. Its translation: CASSLAPEQETQYF. The genes are TRBV7-6 and TRBJ2-5; D is ambiguous. The CDR3 totals 14 residues. V dropped 0 bases and J dropped 2 bases, with 7 bases sitting between them. The V gene's germline CDR1 is SGHVS and CDR2 FNYEAQ.

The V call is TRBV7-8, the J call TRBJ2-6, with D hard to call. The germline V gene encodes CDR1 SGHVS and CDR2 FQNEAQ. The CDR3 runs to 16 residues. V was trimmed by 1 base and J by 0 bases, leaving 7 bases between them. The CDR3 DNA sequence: TGTGCCAGCAGCTTAGTAGTCAGCTCTGGGGCCAACGTCCTGACTTTC. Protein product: CASSLVVSSGANVLTF.

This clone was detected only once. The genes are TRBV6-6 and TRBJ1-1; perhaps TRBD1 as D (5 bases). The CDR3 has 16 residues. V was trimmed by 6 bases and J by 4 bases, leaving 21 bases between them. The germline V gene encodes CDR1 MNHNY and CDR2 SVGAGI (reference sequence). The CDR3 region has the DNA TGTGCCAGCAGGGATGAGGGCCAGGTTAGGGGCACTGAAGCTTTCTTT. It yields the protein CASRDEGQVRGTEAFF.

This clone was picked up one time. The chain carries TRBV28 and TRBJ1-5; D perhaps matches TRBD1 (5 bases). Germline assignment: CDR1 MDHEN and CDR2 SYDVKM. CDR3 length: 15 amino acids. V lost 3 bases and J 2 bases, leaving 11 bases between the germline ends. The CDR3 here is CASSFIGARNQPQHF. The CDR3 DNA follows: TGTGCCAGCAGTTTTATAGGGGCCCGCAATCAGCCCCAGCATTTT.

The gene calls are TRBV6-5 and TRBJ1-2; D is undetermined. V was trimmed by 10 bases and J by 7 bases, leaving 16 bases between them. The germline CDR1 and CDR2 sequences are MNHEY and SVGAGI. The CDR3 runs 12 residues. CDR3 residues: CATEELGSGYTF. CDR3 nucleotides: TGTGCCACCGAAGAGTTGGGGTCTGGCTACACCTTC.

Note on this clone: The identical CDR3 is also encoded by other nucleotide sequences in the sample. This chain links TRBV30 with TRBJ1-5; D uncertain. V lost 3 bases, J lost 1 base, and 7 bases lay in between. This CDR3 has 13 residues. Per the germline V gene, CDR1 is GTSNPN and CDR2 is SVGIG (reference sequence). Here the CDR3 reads CAWSPDSNQPQHF. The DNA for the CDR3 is TGTGCCTGGAGCCCCGACAGCAATCAGCCCCAGCATTTT.

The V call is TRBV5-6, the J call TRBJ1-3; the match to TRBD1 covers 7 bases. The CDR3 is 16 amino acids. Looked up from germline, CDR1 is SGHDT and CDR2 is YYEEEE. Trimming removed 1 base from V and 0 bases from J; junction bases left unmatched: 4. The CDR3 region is CASSLNPGGSGNTIYF. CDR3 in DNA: TGTGCCAGCAGCTTGAACCCAGGGGGCTCTGGAAACACCATATATTTT.